Each of the 4 T cell receptor beta chains below was sequenced from the same sample in a study of PD-L1 blockade in urothelial cancer. Sequencing was performed with immunoSEQ multiplex PCR; in TCRdb, only in-frame clones are kept and a portion is missing. The sample includes 45,000 to 50,000 clones, 88% of them seen just once. This specimen consisted of PBMCs, obtained around atezolizumab (anti-PD-L1) treatment. These receptors originate from a man at least 80 years old with urothelial cancer.

V is TRBV5-1 and J is TRBJ2-3; 10 bases map to TRBD2. V lost 0 bases and J lost 2; bases outside the gene matches: 6. CDR3 length: 17 residues. Germline-derived CDR1 and CDR2 are SGHRS and YFSETQ. The CDR3 reads CASSLALAGVATDTQYF. The CDR3 DNA reads as TGCGCCAGCAGCTTGGCCCTAGCGGGAGTGGCCACAGATACGCAGTATTTT.

This sequence joins TRBV5-1 and TRBJ2-7, with D perhaps TRBD2 (6 bases). Trimming left V 3 bases short and J 7 bases short, with 17 bases between. Per germline, CDR1 SGHRS and CDR2 YFSETQ. The CDR3 runs to 14 residues. The CDR3 bases are TGCGCCAGCAGCTCTCGACTAGGCTCGAGGGAGCAGTACTTC. Its protein product is CASSSRLGSREQYF.

This clone came up once. In nucleotides, the CDR3 is TGTGCCAGCAGCTCCCCCGGGGGGCCAGGGGAGACCCAGTACTTC. Translated, it gives CASSSPGGPGETQYF. The V and J genes are TRBV7-2 and TRBJ2-5; a possible D gene is TRBD2 (7 bases). The V and J ends lost 4 bases and 5 bases respectively, with 17 bases between them. The CDR3 consists of 15 residues. From germline, CDR1 is SGHTA and CDR2 FQGNSA.

This chain links TRBV10-2 with TRBJ2-7, with 7 bases fitting TRBD2. Germline-derived CDR1 and CDR2 are WSHSY and SAAADI. The CDR3 consists of 15 residues. J was trimmed by 1 base and V by 4 bases; bases with no gene match: 7. Written as DNA, the CDR3 is TGCGCCAGCAGTGTCACACTGGGGGGGTCCTACGAGCAGTACTTC. Protein: CASSVTLGGSYEQYF.